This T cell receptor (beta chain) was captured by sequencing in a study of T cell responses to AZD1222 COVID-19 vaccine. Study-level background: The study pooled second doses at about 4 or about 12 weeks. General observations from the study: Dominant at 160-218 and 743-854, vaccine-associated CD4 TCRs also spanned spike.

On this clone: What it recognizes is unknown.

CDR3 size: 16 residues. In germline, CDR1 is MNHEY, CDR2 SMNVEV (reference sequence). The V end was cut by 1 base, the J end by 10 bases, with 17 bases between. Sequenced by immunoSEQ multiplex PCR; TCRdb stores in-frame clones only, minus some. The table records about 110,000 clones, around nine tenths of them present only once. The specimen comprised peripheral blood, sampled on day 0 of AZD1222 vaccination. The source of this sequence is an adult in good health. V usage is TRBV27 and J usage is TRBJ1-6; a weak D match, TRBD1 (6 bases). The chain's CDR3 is CASSLLPTGKSSPLHF. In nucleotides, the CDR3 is TGTGCCAGCAGTTTATTGCCCACAGGGAAAAGCTCACCCCTCCACTTT.